This T cell receptor beta chain is drawn from a study of OX40 agonist ivuxolimab in advanced cancers. Study-wide points: Clonal expansion was seen in CD4+ and CD8+ blood T cells by week 6 at 0.1 to 3.0 mg/kg. CD8+ T cells (on average) carried more expanded clones than CD4+ T cells.

People who had autoimmune disease history or systemic immunosuppression were excluded. Measured with immunoSEQ multiplex PCR; TCRdb has only the in-frame clones, and not every one. The sample includes some 65,000 clones, over 60% of them seen just once. Concerning this clone: Its antigen is as yet unknown.

Looked up from germline, CDR1 is MDHEN and CDR2 is SYDVKM. The CDR3 is 14 residues long. The V and J ends lost 8 bases and 5 bases, in that order; junction bases with no gene match: 12. The sequence was obtained from an adult with an advanced solid tumor such as melanoma, head and neck, liver or kidney cancer. The chain joins TRBV28 to TRBJ2-7; 7 positions match TRBD1. The sequencing here drew on CD4+ or CD8+ T cells sorted from blood, taken in a trial of the OX40 agonist ivuxolimab. DNA of the CDR3: TGTGCCAGCGGAACCGGGACAGCTACGAACGAGCAGTACTTC. Translated: CASGTGTATNEQYF.